What follows is one T cell receptor (beta chain) and its context. What it binds is not known. The CDR3 loop spans 17 amino acids. Germline CDR1 SGHNT, CDR2 YYREEE (reference sequence). Trimming stripped 0 bases from V and 1 base from J, with 13 bases between. The data are from a study of cytomegalovirus exposure and HLA in healthy donors. General study results and limits: Earlier analysis looked at TCR beta V segments, and most were productive about 90% or about 30% of the time. Most subjects had HLA-A and HLA-B alleles reportedly predicted accurately by TCR beta sequences.

Primers for the PCR totalled 60 Vbeta and 13 Jbeta. Using immunoSEQ multiplex PCR, the repertoire was profiled, and TCRdb retains in-frame clones only, with some absent. The sample's table shows around 120,000 clones. The rearrangement uses TRBV5-4 and TRBJ2-2; D is possibly TRBD2 (7 bases). This sequence originates from a man aged 18 to 29 in good health and CMV-seronegative. Input material: PBMCs. In DNA form, the CDR3 reads TGTGCCAGCAGCTTGGAGGGGGGGGCTTTGAACACCGGGGAGCTGTTTTTT. Amino acids: CASSLEGGALNTGELFF. The variable domain in full, completed from reference TRBV5-4 and TRBJ2-2, reads ETGVTQSPTHLIKTRGQQVTLRCSSQSGHNTVSWYQQALGQGPQFIFQYYREEENGRGNFPPRFSGLQFPNYSSELNVNALELDDSALYLCASSLEGGALNTGELFFGEGSRLTVL.